This record concerns one TCR beta chain sequence. The antigen is undetermined. These data belong to a study of T cell responses to AZD1222 COVID-19 vaccine. Study background: Second doses that came at about 4 or about 12 weeks were put together.

General observations from the study: Spike was spanned by vaccine-associated CD4 TCRs, with dominance at 160-218 and 743-854.

V was clipped by 8 bases and J by 5 bases, with 13 bases between them. This CDR3 is 13 amino acids long. Germline CDR1 is MNHEY and CDR2 is SVGAGI. The assay was immunoSEQ multiplex PCR, and TCRdb's table has in-frame clones only and misses some. The sample records under 200,000 clones, roughly 94% being singletons. The TCR was taken from an adult in good health. The V call is TRBV6-5, the J call TRBJ1-5; D remains unclear. This sample comprised peripheral blood, obtained on day 0 of AZD1222 vaccination. CDR3 DNA: TGTGCCAGCTGGGTCGGGTATCATCAGCCCCAGCATTTT. Translation gives CASWVGYHQPQHF.